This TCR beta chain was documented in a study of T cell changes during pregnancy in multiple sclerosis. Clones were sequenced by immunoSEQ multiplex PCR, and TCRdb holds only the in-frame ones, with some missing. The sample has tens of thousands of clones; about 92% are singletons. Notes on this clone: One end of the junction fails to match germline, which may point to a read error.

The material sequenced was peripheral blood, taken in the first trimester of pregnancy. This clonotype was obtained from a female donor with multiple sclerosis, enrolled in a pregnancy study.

In nucleotides, the CDR3 is TGTGCCTGGAGTGTTCTAACAGGAACGTTAGTCTTC. Its translation is CAWSVLTGTLVF. The chain combines TRBV30 with TRBJ1-2; tentatively, D is TRBD1 (5 bases). CDR3 length equals 12 residues. Germline CDR1 GTSNPN, CDR2 SVGIG (reference sequence). Together with reference TRBV30 and TRBJ1-2, the CDR3 gives the full variable domain: SQTIHQWPATLVQPVGSPLSLECTVEGTSNPNLYWYRQAAGRGLQLLFYSVGIGQISSEVPQNLSASRPQDRQFILSSKKLLLSDSGFYLCAWSVLTGTLVFGSGTRLTVV.